These 6 T cell receptor beta chains came from one sample sequenced in a study of Ad26.COV2.S vaccination and SARS-CoV-2 variants. Treatment meaning: roughly 20 received Ad26.COV2.S at low or high dose, single or two shots; about 5 received placebo; per-sample allocation not given. Sampling occurred on day 63 after the first vaccine or placebo injection. Generated by immunoSEQ multiplex PCR, the TCRdb table keeps only in-frame clones and is missing some. The repertoire holds about 350,000 clones, with about 88% as singletons. The source was peripheral blood, collected in a trial of Ad26.COV2.S vaccine versus placebo. These receptors originate from a person aged 18-60 years who received the Ad26.COV2.S COVID-19 vaccine or a placebo.

The chain couples TRBV2 to TRBJ1-4, with 9 bases identical to TRBD1. CDR3 length: 13 residues. The germline CDR1 and CDR2 sequences are SNHLY and FYNNEI. Trimming cost V 6 bases and J 8 bases; bases outside gene matches: 4. The CDR3 is CASRGQGGEKLFF. CDR3 DNA sequence: TGTGCCAGCAGGGGACAGGGCGGGGAAAAACTGTTTTTT.

J is TRBJ2-1 and V is TRBV7-9; 8 nucleotides line up with TRBD1. Germline V CDR1 and CDR2: SEHNR, FQNEAQ (reference sequence). J was trimmed by 0 bases and V by 5 bases; bases with no gene match: 3. This CDR3 spans 15 amino acids. CDR3 DNA sequence: TGTGCCAGCAGCCTCGGACAGGGCTCCTACAATGAGCAGTTCTTC. Translation: CASSLGQGSYNEQFF.

The CDR3 protein is CASSFWDRAHEQYF. CDR3 nucleotide sequence: TGTGCCAGTAGTTTTTGGGACAGGGCCCACGAGCAGTACTTC. The chain employs TRBV19 and TRBJ2-7; 9 nucleotides agree with TRBD1. The V gene's germline CDR1 is LNHDA and CDR2 SQIVND (reference sequence). Trimming cost V 5 bases and J 5 bases; bases outside gene matches: 7. The CDR3 has 14 residues.

The genes are TRBV7-9 and TRBJ2-7; TRBD1 aligns across 7 bases. The V and J ends lost 5 bases and 2 bases, in that order; junction bases with no gene match: 6. CDR3 length: 14 amino acids. Germline V gene lookup returns CDR1 SEHNR and CDR2 FQNEAQ (reference sequence). The CDR3 sequence is CASSPGDRTYEQYF. The CDR3, as DNA: TGTGCCAGCAGCCCTGGGGACAGAACCTACGAGCAGTACTTC.

This chain uses TRBV24-1 with TRBJ2-5; D possibly corresponds to TRBD2 (6 bases). CDR1 is KGHDR, CDR2 SFDVKD, per germline. CDR3 length equals 15 residues. V lost 0 bases to trimming and J lost 2 bases, with 9 bases between them. In DNA, the CDR3 is TGTGCCACCAGTGATTTGTGGAGGGGACAAGAGACCCAGTACTTC. Its translation is CATSDLWRGQETQYF.

The chain is built from TRBV19 and TRBJ2-1; D call uncertain. Between the trimmed V and J ends, which lost 11 bases and 3 bases, there was a span of 14 bases. Looked up from germline, CDR1 is LNHDA and CDR2 is SQIVND (reference sequence). The CDR3 is made up of 13 amino acids. This chain's CDR3 is CASSPSNYNEQFF. CDR3 sequence (DNA): TGTGCCTCCTCGCCCTCCAACTACAATGAGCAGTTCTTC.